This T cell receptor (beta chain) derives from a study of cytomegalovirus exposure and HLA in healthy donors. Study-wide findings and caveats: Altogether, around 160 TCR beta chains were recorded as cytomegalovirus-associated.

The CDR3 is 13 amino acids. CDR1 and CDR2 from the germline V gene are PRHDT and FYEKMQ (reference sequence). Trimming cost V 1 base and J 0 bases, with 3 bases left between them. PCR used 60 Vbeta primers and 13 Jbeta primers. Data came from immunoSEQ multiplex PCR; TCRdb stores just in-frame clones and leaves some out. The data show 95,000 to 150,000 clones, more than 70% seen once. In the case of this clone: Its antigen is currently unknown.

This chain uses TRBV13 with TRBJ1-1; D gene unclear. The material sequenced was PBMCs. The TCR comes from a man between 25 and 39 years old in good health and CMV-seronegative. CDR3 DNA: TGTGCCAGCAGCTTAGCGTTGAACACTGAAGCTTTCTTT. Translation gives CASSLALNTEAFF.